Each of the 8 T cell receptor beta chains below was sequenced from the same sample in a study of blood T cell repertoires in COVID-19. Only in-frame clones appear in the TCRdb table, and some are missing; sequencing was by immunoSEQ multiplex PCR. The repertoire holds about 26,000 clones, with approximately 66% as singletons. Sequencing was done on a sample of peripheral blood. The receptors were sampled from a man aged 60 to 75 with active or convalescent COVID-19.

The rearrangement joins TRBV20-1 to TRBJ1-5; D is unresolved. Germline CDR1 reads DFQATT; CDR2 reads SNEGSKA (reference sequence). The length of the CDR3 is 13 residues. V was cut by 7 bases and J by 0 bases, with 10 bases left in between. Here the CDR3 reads CSVSFNSNQPQHF. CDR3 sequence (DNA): TGCAGTGTTAGTTTCAATAGCAATCAGCCCCAGCATTTT.

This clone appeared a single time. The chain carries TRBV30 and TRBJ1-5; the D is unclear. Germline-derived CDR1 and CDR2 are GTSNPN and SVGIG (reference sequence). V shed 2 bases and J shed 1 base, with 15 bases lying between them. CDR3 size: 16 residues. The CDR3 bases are TGTGCCTGGAGTATTTCCCGGACTTCCAGCAATCAGCCCCAGCATTTT. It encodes CAWSISRTSSNQPQHF.

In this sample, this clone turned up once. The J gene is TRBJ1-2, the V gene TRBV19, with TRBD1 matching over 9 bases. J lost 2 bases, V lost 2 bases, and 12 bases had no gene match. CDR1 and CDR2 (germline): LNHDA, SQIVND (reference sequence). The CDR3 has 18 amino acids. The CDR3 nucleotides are TGTGCCAGTAGTATACACACCACGGACAGGGGTCGAAACTATGGCTACACCTTC. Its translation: CASSIHTTDRGRNYGYTF.

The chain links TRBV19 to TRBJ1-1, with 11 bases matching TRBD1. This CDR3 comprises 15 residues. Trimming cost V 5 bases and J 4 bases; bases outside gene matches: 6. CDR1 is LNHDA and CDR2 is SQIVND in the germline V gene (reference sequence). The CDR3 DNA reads TGTGCCAGTAGTGTACCCGGGACAGGGGGCACTGAAGCTTTCTTT. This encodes CASSVPGTGGTEAFF.

As DNA, the CDR3 is TGTGCCAGCAGTTACTCGTTGCGACAGGGGTATGGCTACACCTTC. Translation: CASSYSLRQGYGYTF. This chain uses TRBV6-5 with TRBJ1-2, with 8 bases fitting TRBD1. Germline V gene data show CDR1 as MNHEY and CDR2 as SVGAGI. Trimming cost V 0 bases and J 5 bases; bases outside gene matches: 5. The CDR3 runs 15 residues.

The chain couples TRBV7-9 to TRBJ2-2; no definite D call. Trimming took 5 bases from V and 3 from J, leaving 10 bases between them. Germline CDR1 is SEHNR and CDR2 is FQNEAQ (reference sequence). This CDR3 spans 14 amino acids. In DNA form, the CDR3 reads TGTGCCAGCAGCAGTCCCTATGACACCGGGGAGCTGTTTTTT. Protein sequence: CASSSPYDTGELFF.

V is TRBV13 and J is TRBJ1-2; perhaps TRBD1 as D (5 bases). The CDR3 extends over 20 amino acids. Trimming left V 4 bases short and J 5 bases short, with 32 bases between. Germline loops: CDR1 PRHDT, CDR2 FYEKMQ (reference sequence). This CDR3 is CASSSGGGQSPALKGYGYTF. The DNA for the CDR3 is TGTGCCAGCAGCTCCGGGGGTGGGCAGTCCCCTGCCCTGAAGGGGTATGGCTACACCTTC.

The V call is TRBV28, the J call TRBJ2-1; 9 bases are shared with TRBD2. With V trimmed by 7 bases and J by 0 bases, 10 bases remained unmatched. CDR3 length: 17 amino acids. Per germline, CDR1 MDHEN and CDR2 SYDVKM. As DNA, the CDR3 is TGTGCCAGCACCTCTAGCGGGGAGGCGAGCTCCTACAATGAGCAGTTCTTC. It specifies CASTSSGEASSYNEQFF.